The 18 T cell receptor beta chains given below trace back to one sample, sequenced in a study of shared clonotypes between healthy human individuals. The table came from immunoSEQ multiplex PCR; TCRdb's copy has only in-frame clones and leaves some out. The sample holds some 2,500,000 clones, under 95% seen once. Sequenced input: naive CD4+ T cells from PBMCs. The subset denotes: CD45RA+ positively selected. The receptors shown here come from a man younger than 35 in good health. Some clones in this sample may be carry-over from other donors' samples.

The chain has TRBV6-1 and TRBJ2-7; 8 nucleotides align to TRBD1. The germline CDR1 and CDR2 sequences are MNHNS and SASEGT. The CDR3 is made up of 15 amino acids. The trim removed 7 bases at V and 5 bases at J, leaving 13 bases unmatched. CDR3 loop: CASNAGQGRYDEQYF. The CDR3 DNA reads as TGTGCCAGCAACGCCGGACAGGGAAGGTATGACGAGCAGTACTTC.

This clone was picked up a small number of times. The gene calls are TRBV18 and TRBJ1-2, with D unresolved. The CDR3 is 16 amino acids. Germline CDR1 KGHSH, CDR2 LQKENI. V lost 3 bases, J lost 3 bases, and 17 bases lay in between. The CDR3 region has the DNA TGTGCCAGCTCACCGAGCCAAGCAACACTTTACTATGGCTACACCTTC. Residues: CASSPSQATLYYGYTF.

This chain links TRBV4-1 with TRBJ1-1; 7 bases are shared with TRBD1. The CDR3 consists of 16 residues. Trimming at V came to 0 bases and at J to 0 bases, leaving 4 bases not matched to a gene. Germline CDR1 reads MGHRA; CDR2 reads YSYEKL. The CDR3 loop reads CASSQDLGTVNTEAFF. CDR3 sequence (DNA): TGCGCCAGCAGCCAAGATTTAGGGACAGTGAACACTGAAGCTTTCTTT.

The rearrangement joins TRBV7-2 to TRBJ2-3, with TRBD2 as a possible D gene (6 bases). Trimming removed 5 bases from V and 2 bases from J, with 11 bases in between. Germline assignment: CDR1 SGHTA and CDR2 FQGNSA. This CDR3 is built from 14 residues. CDR3 residues: CASSPAGTTDTQYF. The DNA for the CDR3 is TGTGCCAGCAGCCCCGCGGGGACCACAGATACGCAGTATTTT. The full variable domain, in which reference TRBV7-2 and TRBJ2-3 provide the parts outside the CDR3, is GAGVSQSPSNKVTEKGKDVELRCDPISGHTALYWYRQSLGQGLEFLIYFQGNSAPDKSGLPSDRFSAERTGGSVSTLTIQRTQQEDSAVYLCASSPAGTTDTQYFGPGTRLTVL.

The gene calls are TRBV6-1 and TRBJ1-2, with 9 positions matching TRBD1. This CDR3 has 15 residues. Germline values: CDR1 MNHNS, CDR2 SASEGT. The trim removed 8 bases at V and 4 bases at J, leaving 11 bases unmatched. CDR3 protein: CASVEGGQGSYGYTF. In nucleotides, the CDR3 is TGTGCCAGCGTGGAGGGTGGACAGGGGTCCTATGGCTACACCTTC.

For the CDR3, the DNA is TGTGCCAGCAGTGAACCGGGACGGAGCTATGGCTACACCTTC. This sequence encodes CASSEPGRSYGYTF. V is TRBV25-1 and J is TRBJ1-2; maybe TRBD1 (5 bases). This CDR3 contains 14 residues. Germline-derived CDR1 and CDR2 are MGHDK and SYGVNS. Trimming removed 2 bases from V and 4 bases from J, with 11 bases in between.

This clone was detected only a few times. This chain uses TRBV6-5 with TRBJ1-1; tentatively, D is TRBD1 (6 bases). Trimming pared 0 bases from V and 2 bases from J, leaving 10 bases between. Germline lookup yields CDR1 MNHEY and CDR2 SVGAGI. The length of the CDR3 is 15 residues. CDR3 DNA sequence: TGTGCCAGCAGTTACTCGATGGGACAAAACACTGAAGCTTTCTTT. Translated, it gives CASSYSMGQNTEAFF.

V and J are TRBV2 and TRBJ1-1, with a possible D match to TRBD1 (5 bases). V lost 4 bases to trimming and J lost 0 bases, with 12 bases between them. Per the germline V gene, CDR1 is SNHLY and CDR2 is FYNNEI. The CDR3 extends over 15 amino acids. The CDR3 region is CASSGGGTLNTEAFF. The CDR3 DNA is TGTGCCAGCAGTGGGGGAGGGACTTTGAACACTGAAGCTTTCTTT.

The chain employs TRBV4-1 and TRBJ2-7, with 8 positions matching TRBD2. CDR1 MGHRA and CDR2 YSYEKL come from the germline V gene. J was trimmed by 3 bases and V by 3 bases; bases with no gene match: 4. This CDR3 has 14 residues. The CDR3 region is CASSHSGKFYEQYF. The CDR3 DNA follows: TGCGCCAGCAGCCATAGCGGGAAATTCTACGAGCAGTACTTC.

The genes are TRBV6-1 and TRBJ2-5; 7 nucleotides align to TRBD1. Germline assignment: CDR1 MNHNS and CDR2 SASEGT. V lost 6 bases and J lost 2; bases outside the gene matches: 3. The CDR3 has 13 residues. The CDR3 loop reads CASRVGQQETQYF. The CDR3 region has the DNA TGTGCCAGCAGGGTGGGACAGCAAGAGACCCAGTACTTC.

The genes are TRBV10-3 and TRBJ2-3; D is possibly TRBD1 (5 bases). This CDR3 has 15 residues. Germline assignment: CDR1 ENHRY and CDR2 SYGVKD. Trimming removed 6 bases at V and 1 base at J, with 14 bases between. The CDR3 bases are TGTGCCATCAGAGATTCAGACAGCCGCACAGATACGCAGTATTTT. This codes for CAIRDSDSRTDTQYF.

The chain recombines TRBV11-2 with TRBJ2-1; 12 bases fit TRBD1. V lost 1 base and J lost 7; bases outside the gene matches: 5. The CDR3 sequence is 16 residues long. Germline assignment: CDR1 SGHAT and CDR2 FQNNGV. The CDR3 here is CASSLGGTGGLNEQFF. The CDR3 nucleotides are TGTGCCAGCAGCTTAGGGGGGACAGGGGGCTTGAATGAGCAGTTCTTC.

The V and J genes are TRBV5-1 and TRBJ2-7; 11 bases are a match to TRBD1. There are 16 residues in the CDR3. Germline V gene lookup returns CDR1 SGHRS and CDR2 YFSETQ. Unmatched junction bases numbered 5, after V lost 3 bases and J lost 0 bases. In DNA form, the CDR3 reads TGCGCCAGCAGCTCGGACAGGGGGCTTTACTCCTACGAGCAGTACTTC. Translation gives CASSSDRGLYSYEQYF.

The chain links TRBV10-3 to TRBJ2-7, with 8 bases fitting TRBD1. Germline V CDR1 and CDR2: ENHRY, SYGVKD. This CDR3 has 15 amino acids. V was clipped by 0 bases and J by 2 bases; unmatched bases: 3. The CDR3 is CAISESTGVAYEQYF. For the CDR3, the DNA is TGTGCCATCAGTGAGTCGACAGGGGTCGCCTACGAGCAGTACTTC.

The chain joins TRBV19 to TRBJ1-1, with a weak D call TRBD1 (6 bases). This CDR3 has 14 residues. The V end was cut by 7 bases, the J end by 5 bases, with 17 bases between. Germline CDR1 and CDR2: LNHDA and SQIVND (reference sequence). CDR3 loop: CASTLRGRITEAFF. For the CDR3, the DNA is TGTGCCAGTACCCTCAGGGGTAGGATAACTGAAGCTTTCTTT.

The chain's CDR3 is CAWDRAGISGANVLTF. For the CDR3, the DNA is TGTGCCTGGGACAGGGCTGGAATCTCTGGGGCCAACGTCCTGACTTTC. V gene TRBV30 combines with J gene TRBJ2-6, with 7 positions matching TRBD1. Germline assignment: CDR1 GTSNPN and CDR2 SVGIG (reference sequence). This CDR3 comprises 16 residues. Trimming removed 5 bases from V and 0 bases from J; junction bases left unmatched: 7.

This rearrangement joins TRBV27 to TRBJ2-3; no clear D gene. The CDR3 covers 15 residues. Germline-derived CDR1 and CDR2 are MNHEY and SMNVEV (reference sequence). The germline V and J ends were trimmed by 7 bases and 2 bases, with 16 bases remaining between them. CDR3 region: CASILPPGLTDTQYF. CDR3 nucleotide sequence: TGTGCCAGCATTCTACCCCCGGGCCTCACAGATACGCAGTATTTT.

The genes are TRBV18 and TRBJ2-2, with D maybe TRBD1 (6 bases). V dropped 4 bases and J dropped 2 bases, with 17 bases sitting between them. The germline CDR1 and CDR2 sequences are KGHSH and LQKENI. There are 17 residues in the CDR3. This CDR3 is CASSRDTAMRNTGELFF. The CDR3 DNA sequence: TGTGCCAGCTCACGGGACACGGCCATGAGAAACACCGGGGAGCTGTTTTTT.